This T cell receptor beta chain was identified during a study of a mutant IDH1 vaccine in newly diagnosed glioma. This CDR3 spans 14 amino acids. CDR1 is MDHEN and CDR2 is SYDVKM in the germline V gene. Deletions cut 5 bases from V and 7 bases from J, with 15 bases between. This clone appeared a few times. Its antigen is unknown. Time point here: week 11, during vaccination. A single vaccine dose contained 300 ug of mutant IDH1 20-mer peptide, and topical imiquimod was used with it. The data were produced by immunoSEQ multiplex PCR, yet TCRdb's version contains in-frame clones alone and is incomplete. The sample includes tens of thousands of clones, about 80% seen only once; the top ten take 4.5% to 7.5%.

This chain links TRBV28 with TRBJ1-5; D is unresolved. The clonotype originates from a man aged 50-60 years with glioma. The sample in question was PBMCs, obtained from a glioma patient whose treatment included an IDH1 peptide vaccine. The CDR3 is CASSPPGPRQPQHF. The CDR3 bases are TGTGCCAGCAGTCCCCCGGGCCCGCGGCAGCCCCAGCATTTT.